The 26 T cell receptor beta chains below all came from one sample that was sequenced in a study of blood T cell repertoires in COVID-19. Generated by immunoSEQ multiplex PCR, the TCRdb table keeps only in-frame clones and is missing some. The table has about 78,000 clones, 65% to 85% seen once; the top ten hold 4.5% to 7%. Sequencing used peripheral blood. These receptors were obtained from a man aged 60 to 75 with active or convalescent COVID-19.

The CDR3 here is CASSPYQDNEQFF. CDR3 in DNA: TGTGCCAGCTCACCGTACCAGGACAATGAGCAGTTCTTC. The J gene is TRBJ2-1, the V gene TRBV18; D is ambiguous. The CDR3 is made up of 13 amino acids. The V gene lost 3 bases and the J gene lost 5 bases, with 8 bases spanning the gap. CDR1 and CDR2 (germline): KGHSH, LQKENI.

The rearrangement joins TRBV5-1 to TRBJ2-6; D gene ambiguous. The CDR3 runs 16 residues. CDR1 is SGHRS, CDR2 YFSETQ, per germline. V lost 0 bases and J 0 bases, leaving 7 bases between the germline ends. CDR3 sequence reads: CASSLGDTSGANVLTF. CDR3 nucleotides: TGCGCCAGCAGCTTGGGCGACACCTCTGGGGCCAACGTCCTGACTTTC. The full variable domain, in which reference TRBV5-1 and TRBJ2-6 provide the parts outside the CDR3, is KAGVTQTPRYLIKTRGQQVTLSCSPISGHRSVSWYQQTPGQGLQFLFEYFSETQRNKGNFPGRFSGRQFSNSRSEMNVSTLELGDSALYLCASSLGDTSGANVLTFGAGSRLTVL.

This rearrangement joins TRBV6-5 to TRBJ2-1; TRBD1 is a possible D gene (6 bases). This CDR3 is 14 amino acids long. Germline values: CDR1 MNHEY, CDR2 SVGAGI. Trimming took off 7 bases at V and 0 bases at J, with 10 bases between the two ends. The CDR3 protein is CASTRDNSYNEQFF. The CDR3 DNA sequence: TGTGCCAGCACTCGGGACAACTCCTACAATGAGCAGTTCTTC.

This chain uses TRBV6-2 or TRBV6-3 with TRBJ2-2; the match to TRBD1 covers 10 bases. V was clipped by 5 bases and J by 4 bases; unmatched bases: 7. From germline, CDR1 is MNHEY and CDR2 SVGEGT. The CDR3 has 16 residues. CDR3 loop: CASSTWTGGATGELFF. CDR3 in DNA: TGTGCCAGCAGTACATGGACAGGGGGTGCCACCGGGGAGCTGTTTTTT.

This clone was detected once. The CDR3 DNA sequence: TGCGCCAGCAGCTTGTCCGGGACAGGGCCCCCAGATACGCAGTATTTT. Encoded protein: CASSLSGTGPPDTQYF. The V gene is TRBV5-1, the J gene TRBJ2-3; 9 bases line up with TRBD1. After removal of 1 base from V and 4 bases from J, the junction contained 7 bases not matched to a gene. Germline CDR1 and CDR2: SGHRS and YFSETQ. The CDR3 is made up of 16 amino acids. The full variable domain, its missing parts supplied by reference TRBV5-1 and TRBJ2-3, is KAGVTQTPRYLIKTRGQQVTLSCSPISGHRSVSWYQQTPGQGLQFLFEYFSETQRNKGNFPGRFSGRQFSNSRSEMNVSTLELGDSALYLCASSLSGTGPPDTQYFGPGTRLTVL.

This clone was recorded only once. V and J are TRBV10-3 and TRBJ2-7; D is unresolved. The germline V gene encodes CDR1 ENHRY and CDR2 SYGVKD. V shed 3 bases and J shed 5 bases, with 5 bases lying between them. The CDR3 totals 11 residues. CDR3 amino acids: CAISDRDEQYF. Written as DNA, the CDR3 is TGTGCCATCAGTGACCGGGACGAGCAGTACTTC.

V and J are TRBV19 and TRBJ1-2, with D tentatively TRBD1 (6 bases). This CDR3 is built from 17 residues. Trimming took 4 bases from V and 1 from J, leaving 19 bases between them. Germline values: CDR1 LNHDA, CDR2 SQIVND (reference sequence). Written as DNA, the CDR3 is TGTGCCAGTAGTACCTCCCGGGACATTCACTTTAACTATGGCTACACCTTC. Translation: CASSTSRDIHFNYGYTF.

V is TRBV6-2 or TRBV6-3 and J is TRBJ2-7; TRBD2 matches 11 bases. Germline CDR1 reads MNHEY; CDR2 reads SVGEGT. V was clipped by 5 bases and J by 4 bases; unmatched bases: 7. The CDR3 loop spans 15 amino acids. The CDR3 DNA reads TGTGCCAGCAGTCCCGAACTAGCGGGGGTTTACGAGCAGTACTTC. Translated, it gives CASSPELAGVYEQYF.

The chain links TRBV6-5 to TRBJ2-3; TRBD2 might be the D (5 bases). This CDR3 is built from 14 residues. The germline gives CDR1 MNHEY, CDR2 SVGAGI. With 6 bases removed from V and 6 bases from J, the gap between germline ends came to 16 bases. The CDR3: CASRPGVASDTQYF. Here the CDR3 DNA reads TGTGCCAGCAGACCCGGGGTAGCCTCGGATACGCAGTATTTT.

The chain carries TRBV7-2 and TRBJ2-5, with D possibly TRBD1 on 5 matching bases. Trimming removed 2 bases at V and 2 bases at J, with 12 bases between. The CDR3 has 15 amino acids. Germline V CDR1 and CDR2: SGHTA, FQGNSA. CDR3 in amino acids: CASSLPPQGQETQYF. The CDR3 region has the DNA TGTGCCAGCAGCTTACCCCCCCAGGGACAAGAGACCCAGTACTTC.

The gene calls are TRBV6-5 and TRBJ1-1, with 9 bases that match TRBD1. Trimming took 4 bases from V and 3 from J; bases not matched to a gene: 9. Germline V gene data show CDR1 as MNHEY and CDR2 as SVGAGI. The CDR3 has 16 residues. This CDR3 reads CASSSVRDREDTEAFF. DNA for the CDR3: TGTGCCAGCAGTTCGGTTAGGGACAGGGAGGACACTGAAGCTTTCTTT.

V and J are TRBV18 and TRBJ1-4, with D unresolved. This CDR3 spans 13 amino acids. Germline values: CDR1 KGHSH, CDR2 LQKENI. V was pared by 2 bases and J by 7 bases, with 8 bases between. The CDR3 DNA sequence: TGTGCCAGCTCACCAAGTGAGGGTGAAAAACTGTTTTTT. Translated, it gives CASSPSEGEKLFF.

This CDR3 reads CSVEERPTEAFF. CDR3 coding DNA: TGCAGCGTTGAAGAGCGCCCCACTGAAGCTTTCTTT. This sequence joins TRBV29-1 and TRBJ1-1, with no clear D. Per germline, CDR1 SQVTM and CDR2 ANQGSEA. Trimming removed 0 bases from V and 4 bases from J, with 6 bases in between. The CDR3 is 12 amino acids.

V is TRBV4-2 and J is TRBJ1-2, with 10 bases lining up with TRBD1. The CDR3 extends over 18 amino acids. V lost 0 bases and J lost 0; bases outside the gene matches: 7. Per germline, CDR1 LGHNA and CDR2 YNFKEQ. CDR3: CASSQDRGQGHSNYGYTF. CDR3 DNA: TGTGCCAGCAGCCAAGATAGGGGACAGGGGCACTCTAACTATGGCTACACCTTC.

The chain is built from TRBV18 and TRBJ1-5; tentatively, D is TRBD1 (5 bases). The V gene lost 2 bases and the J gene lost 0 bases, with 11 bases spanning the gap. The CDR3 is 16 amino acids. CDR1 KGHSH and CDR2 LQKENI come from the germline V gene. As DNA, the CDR3 is TGTGCCAGCTCACCAGAAGGGGCAGTTAGCAATCAGCCCCAGCATTTT. Residues: CASSPEGAVSNQPQHF.

The V gene is TRBV12-3 or TRBV12-4, the J gene TRBJ2-3, with TRBD2 matching 7 bases. This CDR3 is built from 13 residues. The J segment lost 4 bases and the V segment lost 8 bases, leaving 6 bases of the junction unmatched. The CDR3 coding sequence is TGTGCCAGCTCACGGGGGGAGCCAGATACGCAGTATTTT. Its protein product is CASSRGEPDTQYF.

The rearrangement uses TRBV7-3 and TRBJ2-1; 8 nucleotides match TRBD2. The CDR3 is 17 amino acids. Germline CDR1 and CDR2: SGHTA and FQGTGA. V was clipped by 5 bases and J by 2 bases; unmatched bases: 11. CDR3 coding DNA: TGTGCCAGCAGCCCTACTGAACTTAGCGGGGCCTACAATGAGCAGTTCTTC. Encoded protein: CASSPTELSGAYNEQFF.

This clone was detected only once. The chain is built from TRBV27 and TRBJ2-7, with 12 nucleotides matching TRBD2. Looked up from germline, CDR1 is MNHEY and CDR2 is SMNVEV (reference sequence). Unmatched junction bases numbered 16, after V lost 5 bases and J lost 11 bases. The CDR3 extends over 16 amino acids. In DNA, the CDR3 is TGTGCCAGCAGTCCGCCCCTAGCGGGGGGGCCAGGGTACGAGTACTTC. Its protein product is CASSPPLAGGPGYEYF.

The chain links TRBV9 to TRBJ2-1, with 13 bases lining up with TRBD2. The J segment lost 3 bases and the V segment lost 2 bases, leaving 5 bases of the junction unmatched. CDR1 is SGDLS, CDR2 YYNGEE, per germline. CDR3 length: 17 residues. CDR3 nucleotide sequence: TGTGCCAGCAGCGTTCGACTAGCGGGGGGCCGCTACAATGAGCAGTTCTTC. Amino acid sequence: CASSVRLAGGRYNEQFF.

This clone counts as medium-sized. The V and J genes are TRBV6-6 and TRBJ1-5; D may be TRBD1 (5 bases). With 6 bases removed from V and 6 bases from J, the gap between germline ends came to 9 bases. This CDR3 comprises 12 residues. CDR1 and CDR2 (germline): MNHNY, SVGAGI (reference sequence). The CDR3 DNA sequence: TGTGCCAGCAGCCTCGACAGTCAGCCCCAGCATTTT. This translates into CASSLDSQPQHF.

The chain joins TRBV4-3 to TRBJ1-5, with TRBD1 matching 8 bases. The ends lost 4 bases at V and 5 bases at J; junction bases unmatched: 7. Germline V CDR1 and CDR2: LGHNA, YSLEER. This CDR3 region has 15 residues. The CDR3 here is CASSPRAGGDQPQHF. The CDR3, as DNA: TGCGCCAGCAGCCCCCGGGCAGGGGGCGATCAGCCCCAGCATTTT.

This clone came up once. The chain couples TRBV7-9 to TRBJ1-2, with TRBD1 matching over 7 bases. Germline V gene data show CDR1 as SEHNR and CDR2 as FQNEAQ (reference sequence). CDR3 size: 15 residues. With 3 bases clipped from V and 2 bases from J, the junction kept 6 bases outside the gene matches. CDR3 loop: CASSFLDRANYGYTF. The CDR3 DNA reads as TGTGCCAGCAGCTTTCTTGACAGGGCAAACTATGGCTACACCTTC.

V and J are TRBV15 and TRBJ1-2, with D perhaps matching TRBD1 (6 bases). Germline-derived CDR1 and CDR2 are LNHNV and YYDKDF (reference sequence). The CDR3 contains 16 residues. The V and J ends lost 0 bases and 4 bases respectively, with 15 bases between them. The CDR3: CATSRDSGGGIYGYTF. CDR3 DNA sequence: TGTGCCACCAGCAGAGATTCGGGCGGGGGCATCTATGGCTACACCTTC.

This rearrangement joins TRBV12-3 or TRBV12-4 to TRBJ1-1; TRBD1 matches at 7 bases. With 5 bases clipped from V and 4 bases from J, the junction kept 4 bases outside the gene matches. This CDR3 has 13 amino acids. The CDR3 here is CASSPTGPTEAFF. The CDR3 coding sequence is TGTGCCAGCAGTCCGACAGGGCCCACTGAAGCTTTCTTT.

The rearrangement links TRBV5-8 to TRBJ1-2, with 7 bases lining up with TRBD1. CDR1 and CDR2 (germline): SGHTS, YDEGEE. V dropped 3 bases and J dropped 3; count of bases not matched to a gene: 2. The length of the CDR3 is 13 residues. The CDR3 region is CASSYRGYYGYTF. The CDR3, as DNA: TGTGCCAGCAGCTACAGGGGTTACTATGGCTACACCTTC.

V usage is TRBV6-4 and J usage is TRBJ2-2; no clear D. Germline V CDR1 and CDR2: MRHNA, SNTAGT. The CDR3 loop spans 15 amino acids. V lost 7 bases and J 0 bases, leaving 12 bases between the germline ends. CDR3 sequence: CASTQTQANTGELFF. The CDR3 nucleotides read TGTGCCAGCACCCAGACGCAGGCGAACACCGGGGAGCTGTTTTTT.